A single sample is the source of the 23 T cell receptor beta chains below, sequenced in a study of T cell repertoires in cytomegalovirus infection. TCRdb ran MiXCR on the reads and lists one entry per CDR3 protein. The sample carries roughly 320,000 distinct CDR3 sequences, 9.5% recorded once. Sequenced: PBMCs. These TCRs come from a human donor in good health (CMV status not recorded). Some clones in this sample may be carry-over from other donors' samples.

The CDR3 sequence: CASSSCPDLGCIQYF. The CDR3 DNA reads as TGTGCCAGCAGCTCATGCCCGGACTTGGGTTGCATTCAGTACTTC. This chain links TRBV5-6 with TRBJ2-4; tentatively, D is TRBD2 (5 bases). The germline V and J ends were trimmed by 3 bases and 9 bases, with 19 bases remaining between them. CDR3 length: 15 amino acids. CDR1 SGHDT and CDR2 YYEEEE come from the germline V gene.

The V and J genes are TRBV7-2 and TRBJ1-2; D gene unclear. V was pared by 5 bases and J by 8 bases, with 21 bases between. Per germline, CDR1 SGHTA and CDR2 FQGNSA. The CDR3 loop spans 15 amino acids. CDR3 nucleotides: TGTGCCAGCAGCGTATTACCGGGCCCCGTGGAAGGCTACACCTTC. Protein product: CASSVLPGPVEGYTF.

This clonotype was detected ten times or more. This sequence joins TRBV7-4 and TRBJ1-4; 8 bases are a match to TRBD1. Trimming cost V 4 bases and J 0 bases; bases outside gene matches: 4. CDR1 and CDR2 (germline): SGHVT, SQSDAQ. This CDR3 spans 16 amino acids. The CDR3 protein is CASSSNRGATNEKLFF. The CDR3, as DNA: TGTGCCAGCAGCTCAAACAGGGGGGCAACTAATGAAAAACTGTTTTTT.

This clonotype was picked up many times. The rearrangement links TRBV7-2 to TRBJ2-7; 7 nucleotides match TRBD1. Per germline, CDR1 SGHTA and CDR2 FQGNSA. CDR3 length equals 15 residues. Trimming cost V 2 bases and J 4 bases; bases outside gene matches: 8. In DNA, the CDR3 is TGTGCCAGCAGCTTATCCGGAGAGGGGGCGTACGAGCAGTACTTC. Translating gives CASSLSGEGAYEQYF. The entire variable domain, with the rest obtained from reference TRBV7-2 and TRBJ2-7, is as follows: GAGVSQSPSNKVTEKGKDVELRCDPISGHTALYWYRQSLGQGLEFLIYFQGNSAPDKSGLPSDRFSAERTGGSVSTLTIQRTQQEDSAVYLCASSLSGEGAYEQYFGPGTRLTVT.

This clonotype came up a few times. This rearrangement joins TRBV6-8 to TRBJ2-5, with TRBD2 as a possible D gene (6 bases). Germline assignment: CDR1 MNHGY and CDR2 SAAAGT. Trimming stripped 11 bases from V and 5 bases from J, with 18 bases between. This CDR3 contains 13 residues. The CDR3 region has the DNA TGTGCCTCGACACCCGGGGGATACGAGACCCAGTACTTC. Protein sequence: CASTPGGYETQYF.

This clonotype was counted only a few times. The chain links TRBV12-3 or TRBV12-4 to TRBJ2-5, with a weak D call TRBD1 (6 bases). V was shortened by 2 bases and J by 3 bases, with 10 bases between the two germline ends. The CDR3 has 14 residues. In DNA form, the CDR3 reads TGTGCCAGCAGTTTATCAGGGGTGGAAGAGACCCAGTACTTC. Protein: CASSLSGVEETQYF.

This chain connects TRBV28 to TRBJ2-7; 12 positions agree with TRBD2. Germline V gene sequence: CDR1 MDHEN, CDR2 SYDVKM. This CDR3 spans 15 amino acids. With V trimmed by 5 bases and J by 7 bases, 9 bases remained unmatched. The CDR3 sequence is CASSPRLAGAREQYF. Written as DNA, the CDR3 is TGTGCCAGCAGTCCGAGACTAGCGGGAGCGAGAGAGCAGTACTTC.

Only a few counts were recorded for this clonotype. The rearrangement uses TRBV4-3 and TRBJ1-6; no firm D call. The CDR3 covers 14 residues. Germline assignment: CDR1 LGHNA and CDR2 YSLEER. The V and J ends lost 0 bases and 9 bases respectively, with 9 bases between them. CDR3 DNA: TGCGCCAGCAGCCAAGATACCCGGAGTTCACCCCTCCACTTT. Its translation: CASSQDTRSSPLHF.

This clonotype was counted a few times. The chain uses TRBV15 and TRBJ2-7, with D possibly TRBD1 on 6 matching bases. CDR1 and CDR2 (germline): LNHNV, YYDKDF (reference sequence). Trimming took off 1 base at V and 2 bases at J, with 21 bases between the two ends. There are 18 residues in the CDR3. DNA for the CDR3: TGTGCCACCAGCAGAGTCCCATCGACTGAGGGGGTCCCCTACGAGCAGTACTTC. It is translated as CATSRVPSTEGVPYEQYF.

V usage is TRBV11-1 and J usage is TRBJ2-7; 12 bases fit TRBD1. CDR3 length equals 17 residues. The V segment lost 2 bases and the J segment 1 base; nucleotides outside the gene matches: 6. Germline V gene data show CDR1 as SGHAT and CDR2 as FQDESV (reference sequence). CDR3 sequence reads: CASSLFGTGGASYEQYF. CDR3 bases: TGTGCCAGCAGCTTATTCGGGACAGGGGGCGCGTCCTACGAGCAGTACTTC.

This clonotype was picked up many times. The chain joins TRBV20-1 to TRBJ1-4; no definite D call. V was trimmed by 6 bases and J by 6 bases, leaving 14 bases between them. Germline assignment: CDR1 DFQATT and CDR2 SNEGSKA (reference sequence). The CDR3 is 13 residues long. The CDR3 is CSAPGTVDEKLFF. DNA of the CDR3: TGCAGTGCCCCGGGTACGGTGGATGAAAAACTGTTTTTT.

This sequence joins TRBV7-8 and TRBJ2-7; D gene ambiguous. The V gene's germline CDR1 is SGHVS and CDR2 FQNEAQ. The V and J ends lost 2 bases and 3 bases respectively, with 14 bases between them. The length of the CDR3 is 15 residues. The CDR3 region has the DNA TGTGCCAGCAGCTTATTCGTCGGGCAGTACTACGAGCAGTACTTC. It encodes CASSLFVGQYYEQYF.

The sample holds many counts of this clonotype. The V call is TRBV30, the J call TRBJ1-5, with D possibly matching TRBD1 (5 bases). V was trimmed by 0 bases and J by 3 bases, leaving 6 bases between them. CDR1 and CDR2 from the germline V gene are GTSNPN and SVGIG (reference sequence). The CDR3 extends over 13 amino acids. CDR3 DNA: TGTGCCTGGAGTGTGGGACTCAATCAGCCCCAGCATTTT. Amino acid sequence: CAWSVGLNQPQHF.

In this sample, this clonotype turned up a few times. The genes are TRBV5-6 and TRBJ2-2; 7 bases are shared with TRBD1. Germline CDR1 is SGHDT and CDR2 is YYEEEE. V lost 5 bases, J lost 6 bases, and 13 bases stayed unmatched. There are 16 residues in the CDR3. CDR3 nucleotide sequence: TGTGCCAGCAGTTCTTATATGGACAGGTTGGCCGGGGAGCTGTTTTTT. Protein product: CASSSYMDRLAGELFF. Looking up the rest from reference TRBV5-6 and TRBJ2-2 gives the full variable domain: DAGVTQSPTHLIKTRGQQVTLRCSPKSGHDTVSWYQQALGQGPQFIFQYYEEEERQRGNFPDRFSGHQFPNYSSELNVNALLLGDSALYLCASSSYMDRLAGELFFGEGSRLTVL.

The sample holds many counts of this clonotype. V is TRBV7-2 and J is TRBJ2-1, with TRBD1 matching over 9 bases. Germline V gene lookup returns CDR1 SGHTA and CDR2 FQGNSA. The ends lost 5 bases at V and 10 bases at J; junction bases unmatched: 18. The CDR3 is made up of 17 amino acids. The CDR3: CASSLGSGTGLFWEQFF. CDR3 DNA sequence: TGTGCCAGCAGCCTAGGCTCCGGGACAGGGCTGTTTTGGGAGCAGTTCTTC.

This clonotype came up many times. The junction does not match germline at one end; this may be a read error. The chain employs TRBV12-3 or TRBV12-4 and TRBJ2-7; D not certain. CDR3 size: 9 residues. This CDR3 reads CASSLGEHF. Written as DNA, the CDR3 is TGTGCCAGCAGTTTAGGAGAGCACTTC.

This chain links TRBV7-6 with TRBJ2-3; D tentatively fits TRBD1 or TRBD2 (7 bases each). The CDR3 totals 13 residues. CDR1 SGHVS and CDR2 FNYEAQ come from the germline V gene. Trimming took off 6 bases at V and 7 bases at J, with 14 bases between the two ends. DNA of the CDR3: TGTGCCAGCAGATCAGGGGGGGGGAATACGCAGTATTTT. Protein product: CASRSGGGNTQYF.

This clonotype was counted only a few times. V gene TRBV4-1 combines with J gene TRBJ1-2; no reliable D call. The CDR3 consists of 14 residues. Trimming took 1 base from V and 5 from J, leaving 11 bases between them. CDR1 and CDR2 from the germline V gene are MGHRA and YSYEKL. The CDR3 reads CASSQAMSTYGYTF. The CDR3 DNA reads TGCGCCAGCAGCCAAGCTATGAGCACGTATGGCTACACCTTC.

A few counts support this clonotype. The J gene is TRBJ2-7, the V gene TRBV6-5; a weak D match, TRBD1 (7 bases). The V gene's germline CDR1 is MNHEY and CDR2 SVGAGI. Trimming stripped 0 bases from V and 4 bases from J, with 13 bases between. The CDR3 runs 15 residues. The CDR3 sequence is CASSYSEGARYEQYF. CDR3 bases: TGTGCCAGCAGTTACTCGGAGGGGGCGCGTTACGAGCAGTACTTC.

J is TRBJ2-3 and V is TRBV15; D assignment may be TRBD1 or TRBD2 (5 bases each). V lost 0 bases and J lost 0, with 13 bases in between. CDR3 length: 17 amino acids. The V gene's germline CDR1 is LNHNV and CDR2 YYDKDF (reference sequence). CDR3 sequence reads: CATSRDRGAVSTDTQYF. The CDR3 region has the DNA TGTGCCACCAGCAGAGATCGAGGGGCCGTAAGCACAGATACGCAGTATTTT.

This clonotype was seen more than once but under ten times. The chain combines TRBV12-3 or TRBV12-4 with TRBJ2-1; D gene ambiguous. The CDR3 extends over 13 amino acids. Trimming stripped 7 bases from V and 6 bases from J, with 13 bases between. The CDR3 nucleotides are TGTGCCAGCACTCCCGGATGGGGCAATGAGCAGTTCTTC. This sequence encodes CASTPGWGNEQFF.

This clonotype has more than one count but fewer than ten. The CDR3 protein is CASSRDGTGAYEQYF. As DNA, the CDR3 is TGTGCCAGCAGCAGAGATGGGACAGGGGCCTACGAGCAGTACTTC. The chain uses TRBV7-6 and TRBJ2-7; TRBD1 matches at 10 bases. Per germline, CDR1 SGHVS and CDR2 FNYEAQ. This CDR3 region has 15 residues. The ends lost 5 bases at V and 2 bases at J; junction bases unmatched: 6.

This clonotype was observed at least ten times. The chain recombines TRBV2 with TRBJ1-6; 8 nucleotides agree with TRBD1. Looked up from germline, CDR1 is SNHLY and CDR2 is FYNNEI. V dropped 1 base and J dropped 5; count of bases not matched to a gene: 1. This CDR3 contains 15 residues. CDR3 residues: CASSEGTGNNSPLHF. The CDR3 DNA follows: TGTGCCAGCAGTGAAGGGACAGGGAATAATTCACCCCTCCACTTT.